The 31 T cell receptor beta chains presented below share a single source sample, sequenced in a study of blood T cell repertoires in COVID-19. Sequenced by immunoSEQ multiplex PCR; TCRdb stores in-frame clones only, minus some. Of 250,000 to 350,000 clones listed, around 89% are singletons. The sample comprised peripheral blood. Receptors were obtained from a man younger than 40 with acute or convalescent COVID-19.

The chain links TRBV11-2 to TRBJ2-1, with 14 bases identical to TRBD2. CDR3 length: 17 residues. Germline lookup yields CDR1 SGHAT and CDR2 FQNNGV. J was trimmed by 10 bases and V by 5 bases; bases with no gene match: 13. CDR3 coding DNA: TGTGCCAGCAGCCCCCATCGGACTAGCGGGAGGACAAGGGAGCAGTTCTTC. The encoded protein is CASSPHRTSGRTREQFF.

The chain couples TRBV5-4 to TRBJ1-4; D ambiguous. Between the trimmed V and J ends, which lost 0 bases and 0 bases, there was a span of 3 bases. The CDR3 runs 14 residues. The germline CDR1 and CDR2 sequences are SGHNT and YYREEE (reference sequence). The CDR3 loop is CASSLGTTNEKLFF. The CDR3 coding sequence is TGTGCCAGCAGCTTGGGTACAACTAATGAAAAACTGTTTTTT.

The rearrangement links TRBV7-3 to TRBJ2-1; 12 nucleotides line up with TRBD2. The J segment lost 8 bases and the V segment lost 5 bases, leaving 16 bases of the junction unmatched. CDR3 length equals 18 residues. The germline V gene encodes CDR1 SGHTA and CDR2 FQGTGA. In DNA, the CDR3 is TGTGCCAGCAGCCGTTCGACATCTAGCGGGAGGGCCGGTGATGAGCAGTTCTTC. Translated: CASSRSTSSGRAGDEQFF.

J is TRBJ1-3 and V is TRBV20-1; no clear D. Trimming removed 3 bases at V and 0 bases at J, with 6 bases between. Per germline, CDR1 DFQATT and CDR2 SNEGSKA (reference sequence). This CDR3 region has 13 residues. The CDR3 region has the DNA TGCAGTGCTAGTGCTCCCTCTGGAAACACCATATATTTT. Translation: CSASAPSGNTIYF.

On this clone: The sample carries other DNA sequences with the same CDR3. The chain carries TRBV27 and TRBJ1-1, with 7 positions matching TRBD1. The CDR3 contains 13 residues. J was trimmed by 5 bases and V by 6 bases; bases with no gene match: 6. The germline V gene has CDR1 MNHEY and CDR2 SMNVEV (reference sequence). This CDR3 is CASSYRGNTEAFF. The CDR3, as DNA: TGTGCCAGCAGCTACAGGGGTAATACTGAAGCTTTCTTT.

The chain couples TRBV30 to TRBJ2-1, with D unresolved. The V end was cut by 0 bases, the J end by 4 bases, with 4 bases between. From germline, CDR1 is GTSNPN and CDR2 SVGIG (reference sequence). The CDR3 is made up of 12 amino acids. Written as DNA, the CDR3 is TGTGCCTGGAGTGTACAGTACAATGAGCAGTTCTTC. Amino acid sequence: CAWSVQYNEQFF.

This chain uses TRBV6-5 with TRBJ2-3; D unresolved. The CDR3 is 13 amino acids. Trimming left V 6 bases short and J 0 bases short, with 7 bases between. The V gene's germline CDR1 is MNHEY and CDR2 SVGAGI. The CDR3 spells CASRYPSTDTQYF. CDR3 DNA sequence: TGTGCCAGCAGGTACCCAAGCACAGATACGCAGTATTTT.

V and J are TRBV5-1 and TRBJ1-1, with D possibly matching TRBD1 (5 bases). The germline CDR1 and CDR2 sequences are SGHRS and YFSETQ. The V end was cut by 2 bases, the J end by 3 bases, with 17 bases between. This CDR3 contains 16 residues. CDR3 bases: TGCGCCAGCAGCTTTTCCTCTACTACAGGAGACACTGAAGCTTTCTTT. Its protein is CASSFSSTTGDTEAFF.

In nucleotides, the CDR3 is TGTGCCAGCAGTTCCCGGGGGGGGGCTGGAAACACCATATATTTT. Encoded protein: CASSSRGGAGNTIYF. This chain uses TRBV6-6 with TRBJ1-3, with D perhaps matching TRBD1 (5 bases). V lost 4 bases and J lost 2, with 12 bases in between. This CDR3 contains 15 residues. Germline loops: CDR1 MNHNY, CDR2 SVGAGI (reference sequence).

V is TRBV5-1 and J is TRBJ1-1; 10 bases fit TRBD1. Germline V gene lookup returns CDR1 SGHRS and CDR2 YFSETQ. With V trimmed by 4 bases and J by 4 bases, 7 bases remained unmatched. This CDR3 spans 15 amino acids. The CDR3 nucleotides are TGCGCCAGCAGCGTACTGACAGGGGGCATCACTGAAGCTTTCTTT. It is translated as CASSVLTGGITEAFF.

The chain couples TRBV7-9 to TRBJ1-5; tentatively, D is TRBD1 (6 bases). The germline CDR1 and CDR2 sequences are SEHNR and FQNEAQ (reference sequence). The CDR3 length is 16 residues. Trimming took 1 base from V and 2 from J, leaving 12 bases between them. CDR3 loop: CASSLGRRQGNQPQHF. The DNA for the CDR3 is TGTGCCAGCAGCTTAGGTCGTAGACAGGGCAATCAGCCCCAGCATTTT.

The rearrangement uses TRBV5-1 and TRBJ1-5; a weak D match, TRBD1 (6 bases). There are 14 residues in the CDR3. Germline V gives CDR1 SGHRS, CDR2 YFSETQ. V was trimmed by 1 base and J by 2 bases, leaving 7 bases between them. The CDR3 DNA is TGCGCCAGCAGCTTGTCAGGGGGCAATCAGCCCCAGCATTTT. It yields the protein CASSLSGGNQPQHF.

V usage is TRBV10-3 and J usage is TRBJ2-2; unclear D gene. Germline V lookup: CDR1 ENHRY, CDR2 SYGVKD. The CDR3 is 14 amino acids. The V gene lost 6 bases and the J gene lost 4 bases, with 12 bases spanning the gap. CDR3 DNA: TGTGCCATCAGGCCACAGATGAGCACCGGGGAGCTGTTTTTT. Protein product: CAIRPQMSTGELFF.

The J gene is TRBJ1-6, the V gene TRBV28; TRBD1 agrees at 8 bases. Germline CDR1 and CDR2: MDHEN and SYDVKM. The CDR3 contains 15 residues. The ends lost 5 bases at V and 12 bases at J; junction bases unmatched: 12. This chain's CDR3 is CASSRRTGQTRPLHF. CDR3 in DNA: TGTGCCAGCAGTCGCCGGACAGGGCAAACGAGACCCCTCCACTTT.

The count of this clone is one. This chain joins TRBV9 and TRBJ2-1; TRBD1 is a possible D gene (6 bases). This CDR3 is built from 16 residues. V was cut by 4 bases and J by 11 bases, with 25 bases left in between. Germline assignment: CDR1 SGDLS and CDR2 YYNGEE. This CDR3 is CASSTRFDRTLGKQFF. DNA for the CDR3: TGTGCCAGCAGCACACGCTTTGACAGGACGCTGGGAAAGCAGTTCTTC.

This clone was counted a few times. V and J are TRBV30 and TRBJ1-1; TRBD1 aligns across 7 bases. The CDR3 has 14 residues. Germline V CDR1 and CDR2: GTSNPN, SVGIG (reference sequence). Unmatched junction bases numbered 13, after V lost 7 bases and J lost 5 bases. CDR3 in DNA: TGTGCCTTGGGGGGGTCGAGGACAGGAACTGAAGCTTTCTTT. This sequence encodes CALGGSRTGTEAFF.

The V and J genes are TRBV7-8 and TRBJ1-3; 7 bases fit TRBD1. The CDR3 sequence is 16 residues long. V was pared by 5 bases and J by 4 bases, with 11 bases of the junction left unmatched. Germline CDR1 reads SGHVS; CDR2 reads FQNEAQ. CDR3 sequence (DNA): TGTGCCAGCAGCCAACGGACAGGATGGGCGGGAAACACCATATATTTT. This codes for CASSQRTGWAGNTIYF.

The table lists this clone with a count of one. The chain carries TRBV11-1 and TRBJ1-1, with D possibly matching TRBD1 (5 bases). The CDR3 runs to 14 residues. Germline loops: CDR1 SGHAT, CDR2 FQDESV (reference sequence). With 8 bases removed from V and 12 bases from J, the gap between germline ends came to 25 bases. The CDR3 DNA follows: TGTGCCAGCCATGGGGCGGTTCACCAAGTCCGTCCTTTCTTT. This translates into CASHGAVHQVRPFF.

The gene calls are TRBV5-5 and TRBJ1-6; D gene unclear. CDR1 is SGHKS and CDR2 is YYEKEE in the germline V gene (reference sequence). Between the trimmed V and J ends, which lost 3 bases and 4 bases, there was a span of 5 bases. The CDR3 is made up of 13 amino acids. The CDR3 region is CASSSKYNSPLHF. The CDR3 region has the DNA TGTGCCAGCAGCTCCAAATATAATTCACCCCTCCACTTT.

In this sample, this clone turned up once. The chain employs TRBV5-4 and TRBJ1-2; D is possibly TRBD1 (6 bases). The CDR3 is made up of 15 amino acids. V dropped 4 bases and J dropped 4 bases, with 17 bases sitting between them. The V gene's germline CDR1 is SGHNT and CDR2 YYREEE (reference sequence). CDR3 bases: TGTGCCAGCAGCCTTCTCGGGGGGCTCGGCTATGGCTACACCTTC. The encoded protein is CASSLLGGLGYGYTF.

The chain recombines TRBV24-1 with TRBJ1-1, with 9 bases fitting TRBD1. The CDR3 has 22 amino acids. The J segment lost 0 bases and the V segment lost 5 bases, leaving 24 bases of the junction unmatched. Germline V gene lookup returns CDR1 KGHDR and CDR2 SFDVKD. The CDR3 reads CATSGQEGQGQGHYTMNTEAFF. CDR3 sequence (DNA): TGTGCCACCAGTGGCCAAGAGGGACAAGGACAGGGGCATTATACGATGAACACTGAAGCTTTCTTT.

V gene TRBV13 combines with J gene TRBJ2-3; 9 bases are shared with TRBD2. The CDR3 is 15 amino acids. The germline V gene encodes CDR1 PRHDT and CDR2 FYEKMQ (reference sequence). Germline trimming cut 5 bases from V and 6 bases from J; bases unmatched to any gene: 9. This chain's CDR3 is CASSPKLAGGDTQYF. The CDR3 DNA follows: TGTGCCAGCAGCCCTAAACTAGCGGGTGGGGATACGCAGTATTTT. Complete variable domain (other parts from reference TRBV13 and TRBJ2-3): AAGVIQSPRHLIKEKRETATLKCYPIPRHDTVYWYQQGPGQDPQFLISFYEKMQSDKGSIPDRFSAQQFSDYHSELNMSSLELGDSALYFCASSPKLAGGDTQYFGPGTRLTVL.

The chain is built from TRBV28 and TRBJ1-5; D is undetermined. V lost 3 bases and J 5 bases, leaving 8 bases between the germline ends. Germline V gene lookup returns CDR1 MDHEN and CDR2 SYDVKM. There are 13 residues in the CDR3. In DNA, the CDR3 is TGTGCCAGCAGTTTGGGCAGAGATCAGCCCCAGCATTTT. This encodes CASSLGRDQPQHF.

The chain couples TRBV5-1 to TRBJ2-4, with 7 bases aligning to TRBD1. Germline V lookup: CDR1 SGHRS, CDR2 YFSETQ. CDR3 length: 15 amino acids. V was pared by 3 bases and J by 6 bases, with 9 bases of the junction left unmatched. This CDR3 is CASSSGTAGGNIQYF. CDR3 DNA: TGCGCCAGCAGCTCTGGGACAGCTGGTGGAAACATTCAGTACTTC.

This chain uses TRBV18 with TRBJ2-2; 7 positions agree with TRBD1. The CDR3 covers 16 residues. CDR1 and CDR2 from the germline V gene are KGHSH and LQKENI. Germline trimming cut 3 bases from V and 1 base from J; bases unmatched to any gene: 5. The CDR3 sequence: CASSPLNRGNTGELFF. CDR3 coding DNA: TGTGCCAGCTCACCGCTGAACAGGGGGAACACCGGGGAGCTGTTTTTT.

The J gene is TRBJ1-3, the V gene TRBV5-1; TRBD1 might be the D (5 bases). The germline V and J ends were trimmed by 2 bases and 4 bases, with 7 bases remaining between them. The CDR3 runs 13 residues. Looked up from germline, CDR1 is SGHRS and CDR2 is YFSETQ. The chain's CDR3 is CASSFNRGNTIYF. The DNA of the CDR3 is TGCGCCAGCAGCTTCAACAGGGGAAACACCATATATTTT.

This chain connects TRBV5-1 to TRBJ1-3; 8 bases agree with TRBD1. Germline loops: CDR1 SGHRS, CDR2 YFSETQ. The CDR3 is 15 residues long. Germline trimming cut 3 bases from V and 6 bases from J; bases unmatched to any gene: 8. For the CDR3, the DNA is TGCGCCAGCAGCTCGGCAGGGGGCGCAAAAAACACCATATATTTT. Translating gives CASSSAGGAKNTIYF.

The rearrangement joins TRBV30 to TRBJ1-3; maybe TRBD1 (6 bases). The CDR3 consists of 14 residues. From germline, CDR1 is GTSNPN and CDR2 SVGIG (reference sequence). Trimming pared 3 bases from V and 2 bases from J, leaving 11 bases between. The CDR3: CAWSLTGTGNTIYF. DNA for the CDR3: TGTGCCTGGAGCTTGACAGGAACTGGAAACACCATATATTTT.

The chain employs TRBV29-1 and TRBJ1-1, with 8 bases fitting TRBD1. V gave up 4 bases and J gave up 13 bases; unmatched junction bases: 8. The length of the CDR3 is 11 residues. From germline, CDR1 is SQVTM and CDR2 ANQGSEA. DNA of the CDR3: TGCAGCGTTGTGGACAGGGATTTAGGTTTCTTT. This sequence encodes CSVVDRDLGFF.

The count of this clone is one. The genes are TRBV2 and TRBJ1-5; D possibly corresponds to TRBD1 (6 bases). The ends were cut back, 8 bases at V and 2 bases at J, with 13 bases in the middle. This CDR3 region has 14 residues. Germline V CDR1 and CDR2: SNHLY, FYNNEI. The CDR3, as DNA: TGTGCCAGCCTACAGGGTTGGGGCAATCAGCCCCAGCATTTT. Its protein is CASLQGWGNQPQHF.

This clone was counted a single time. The V call is TRBV6-2 or TRBV6-3, the J call TRBJ2-4, with 7 bases aligning to TRBD1. V lost 5 bases, J lost 0 bases, and 4 bases stayed unmatched. Germline loops: CDR1 MNHEY, CDR2 SVGEGT. The CDR3 has 15 amino acids. As DNA, the CDR3 is TGTGCCAGCAGTGACAGGGAGACAGCCAAAAACATTCAGTACTTC. The encoded protein is CASSDRETAKNIQYF.